The clone carrying this T cell receptor beta chain appeared a single time. Germline loops: CDR1 MNHNY, CDR2 SVGAGI (reference sequence). The CDR3 is 15 amino acids. Trimming cost V 0 bases and J 5 bases, with 13 bases left between them. TCRdb's table, derived via immunoSEQ multiplex PCR, lists solely in-frame clones and lacks some. The sample includes roughly 100,000 clones, around nine tenths of them seen just once. This entry comes from a study of blood T cell repertoires in COVID-19. The receptor's source is a human donor in a cohort sampled during active COVID-19. The source material was peripheral blood. This chain uses TRBV6-6 with TRBJ1-2; D might be TRBD1 (6 bases). The CDR3, as DNA: TGTGCCAGCAGTTACTCGAACAGGGCGCCATATGGCTACACCTTC. Translation gives CASSYSNRAPYGYTF.